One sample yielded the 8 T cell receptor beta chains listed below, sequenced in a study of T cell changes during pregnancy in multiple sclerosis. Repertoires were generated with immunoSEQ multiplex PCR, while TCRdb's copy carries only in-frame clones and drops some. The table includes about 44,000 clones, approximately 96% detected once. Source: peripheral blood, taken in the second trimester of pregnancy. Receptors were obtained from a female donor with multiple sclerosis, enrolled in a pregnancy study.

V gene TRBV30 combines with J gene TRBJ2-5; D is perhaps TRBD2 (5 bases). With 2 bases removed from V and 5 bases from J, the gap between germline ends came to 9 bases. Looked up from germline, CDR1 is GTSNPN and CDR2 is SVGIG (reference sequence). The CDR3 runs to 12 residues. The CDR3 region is CAWSRGGETQYF. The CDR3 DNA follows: TGTGCCTGGAGTCGAGGAGGTGAGACCCAGTACTTC.

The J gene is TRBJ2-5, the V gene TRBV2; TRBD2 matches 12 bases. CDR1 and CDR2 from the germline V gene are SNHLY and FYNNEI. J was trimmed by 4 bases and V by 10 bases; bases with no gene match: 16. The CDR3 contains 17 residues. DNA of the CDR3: TGTGCCACCTGGACTAGCGGGGCGGGGACAATGGGAGAGACCCAGTACTTC. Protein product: CATWTSGAGTMGETQYF.

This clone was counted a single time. The CDR3 DNA sequence: TGTGCCAGTAGCAATAGCATAGTCACAGATACGCAGTATTTT. It codes for CASSNSIVTDTQYF. The chain couples TRBV19 to TRBJ2-3; D uncertain. This CDR3 contains 14 residues. Trimming removed 6 bases from V and 2 bases from J, with 12 bases in between. The germline CDR1 and CDR2 sequences are LNHDA and SQIVND (reference sequence). Based on the CDR3 plus reference TRBV19 and TRBJ2-3, the full variable domain is DGGITQSPKYLFRKEGQNVTLSCEQNLNHDAMYWYRQDPGQGLRLIYYSQIVNDFQKGDIAEGYSVSREKKESFPLTVTSAQKNPTAFYLCASSNSIVTDTQYFGPGTRLTVL.

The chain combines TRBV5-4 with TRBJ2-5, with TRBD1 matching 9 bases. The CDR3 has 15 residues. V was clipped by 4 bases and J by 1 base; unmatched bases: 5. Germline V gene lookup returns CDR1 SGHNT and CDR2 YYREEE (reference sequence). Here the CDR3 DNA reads TGTGCCAGCAGCATAAAGACAGGGGGCCAAGAGACCCAGTACTTC. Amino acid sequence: CASSIKTGGQETQYF.

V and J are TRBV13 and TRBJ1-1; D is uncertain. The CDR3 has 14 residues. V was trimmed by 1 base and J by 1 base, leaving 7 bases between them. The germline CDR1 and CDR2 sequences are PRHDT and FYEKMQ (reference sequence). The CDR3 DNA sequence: TGTGCCAGCAGCTTAGAAAGAGGGAACACTGAAGCTTTCTTT. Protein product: CASSLERGNTEAFF.

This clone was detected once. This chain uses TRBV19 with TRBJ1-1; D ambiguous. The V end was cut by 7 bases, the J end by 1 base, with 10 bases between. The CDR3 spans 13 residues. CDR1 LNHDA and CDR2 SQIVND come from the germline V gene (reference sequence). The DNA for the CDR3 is TGTGCCAGTAAGAGGAGAAGGAACACTGAAGCTTTCTTT. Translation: CASKRRRNTEAFF.

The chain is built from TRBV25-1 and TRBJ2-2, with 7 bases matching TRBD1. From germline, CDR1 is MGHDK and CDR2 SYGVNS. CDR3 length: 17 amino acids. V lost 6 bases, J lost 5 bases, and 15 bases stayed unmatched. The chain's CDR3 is CASSHVTGSELTGELFF. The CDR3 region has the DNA TGTGCCAGCAGCCACGTGACAGGGTCGGAGTTAACCGGGGAGCTGTTTTTT.

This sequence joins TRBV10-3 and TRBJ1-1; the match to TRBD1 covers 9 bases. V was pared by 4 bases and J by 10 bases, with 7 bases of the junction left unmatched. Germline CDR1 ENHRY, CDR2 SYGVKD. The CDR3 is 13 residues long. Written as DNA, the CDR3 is TGTGCCATCAGTGCTGGGACAGGGAGAGGAGCTTTCTTT. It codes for CAISAGTGRGAFF.